Detailed here is one T cell receptor (beta chain). No antigen is known for it. Germline loops: CDR1 SGHRS, CDR2 YFSETQ. V was shortened by 0 bases and J by 4 bases, with 13 bases between the two germline ends. The length of the CDR3 is 16 residues. These data originate in a study of cytomegalovirus exposure and HLA in healthy donors. A multiplex PCR was run with 60 Vbeta primers and 13 Jbeta primers. Assay used: immunoSEQ multiplex PCR; TCRdb lists only in-frame clones, some missing. The sample has around 170,000 clones, 60% to 80% seen once. Overall study results and limits: With DRB1 most and HLA-C fewest, TCR association rates differed between HLA loci in a later analysis.

The chain joins TRBV5-1 to TRBJ2-2; the D gene is possibly TRBD1 (6 bases). The receptor's source is a man aged 55 to 70 in good health and CMV-seronegative. Sequencing used PBMCs. The CDR3 DNA is TGCGCCAGCAGCTTGGGGGGGCTACGGAGCACCGGGGAGCTGTTTTTT. It encodes CASSLGGLRSTGELFF.